These T cell receptor beta chains were read from a single sample in a study of cytomegalovirus exposure and HLA in healthy donors. Some clones are missing from TCRdb's copy, which holds only in-frame ones; the method was immunoSEQ multiplex PCR. The table has around 170,000 clones, 77% seen once. Sequencing was carried out using PBMCs. The receptors were gathered from a man aged 18 to 30 in good health and CMV-seronegative. Each CDR3 is given with its conserved first and last residue. A D gene is named only where the DNA matches it firmly. Where a row states a size, it is once, few, many or the class of an expanded clone; other rows omit it.

j_gene,v_gene,abundance,d_gene,CDR3aa,CDR3nt
TRBJ2-2,TRBV9,.,.,CASSPRLGAGTGELFF,TGTGCCAGCAGCCCCCGGCTGGGGGCCGGCACCGGGGAGCTGTTTTTT
TRBJ2-5,TRBV6-6,.,.,CASSPSRDTGKETQYF,TGTGCCAGCAGTCCATCCCGGGACACGGGAAAAGAGACCCAGTACTTC
TRBJ2-7,TRBV7-8,.,TRBD2,CASALGGGRREQYF,TGTGCCAGCGCTCTCGGCGGGGGTCGGCGCGAGCAGTACTTC
TRBJ1-2,TRBV30,.,.,CAWSGTYRLYGYTF,TGTGCCTGGAGCGGGACATACCGACTCTATGGCTACACCTTC
TRBJ1-3,TRBV28,.,.,CACRLEGVGNTIYF,TGTGCCTGCAGGTTGGAGGGCGTCGGAAACACCATATATTTT
TRBJ2-2,TRBV7-7,.,TRBD2,CASSLVLAPTGELFF,TGTGCTAGCAGCTTAGTACTAGCGCCCACCGGGGAGCTGTTTTTT
TRBJ1-5,TRBV4-1,.,.,CASSKGQHQPQHF,TGCGCCAGCAGCAAGGGACAACATCAGCCCCAGCATTTT
TRBJ1-5,TRBV2,.,.,CASSESEPGIGNQPQHF,TGTGCCAGCAGTGAATCCGAACCCGGGATAGGCAATCAGCCCCAGCATTTT
TRBJ1-1,TRBV27,.,.,CASSFWGGNTEAFF,TGTGCCAGCAGTTTCTGGGGGGGGAACACTGAAGCTTTCTTT
TRBJ2-7,TRBV4-1,.,.,CASSNPWAGDEQYF,TGCGCCAGCAGCAACCCCTGGGCAGGGGACGAGCAGTACTTC
TRBJ1-1,TRBV6-5,once,.,CASSYRAKNTEAFF,TGTGCCAGCAGTTACCGAGCTAAGAACACTGAAGCTTTCTTT
TRBJ2-1,TRBV18,.,TRBD1,CASSLQVGTGGRNEQFF,TGTGCCAGCTCACTGCAGGTAGGGACAGGGGGAAGGAATGAGCAGTTCTTC
TRBJ2-7,TRBV7-8,.,.,CASSPMGLSYEQYF,TGTGCCAGCAGCCCCATGGGACTTTCCTACGAGCAGTACTTC
TRBJ2-5,TRBV5-1,.,.,CASSKEGRETQYF,TGCGCCAGCAGCAAAGAGGGGAGGGAGACCCAGTACTTC
TRBJ2-7,TRBV9,.,TRBD2,CASSVSGGHNYEQYF,TGTGCCAGCAGCGTAAGCGGGGGGCACAACTACGAGCAGTACTTC
TRBJ2-3,TRBV4-1,.,TRBD2,CASSPFDLSGSVADTQYF,TGCGCCAGCAGCCCCTTTGACCTTAGCGGGAGCGTGGCAGATACGCAGTATTTT
TRBJ1-2,TRBV30,few,TRBD1,CAWSVVQGAGYTF,TGTGCCTGGAGTGTAGTTCAGGGGGCTGGCTACACCTTC